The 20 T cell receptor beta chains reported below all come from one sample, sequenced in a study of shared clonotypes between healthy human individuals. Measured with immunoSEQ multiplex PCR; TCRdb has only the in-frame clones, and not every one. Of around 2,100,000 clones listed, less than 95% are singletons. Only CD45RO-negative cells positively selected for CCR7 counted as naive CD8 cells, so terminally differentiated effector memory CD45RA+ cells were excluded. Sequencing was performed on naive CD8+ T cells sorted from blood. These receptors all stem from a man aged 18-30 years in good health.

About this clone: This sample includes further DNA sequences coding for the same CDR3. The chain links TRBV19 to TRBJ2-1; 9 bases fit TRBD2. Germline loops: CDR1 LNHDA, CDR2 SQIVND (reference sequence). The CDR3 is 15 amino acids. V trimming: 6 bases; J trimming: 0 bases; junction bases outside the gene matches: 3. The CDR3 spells CASSETSGSYNEQFF. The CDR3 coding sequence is TGTGCCAGTAGCGAGACTAGCGGCTCCTACAATGAGCAGTTCTTC.

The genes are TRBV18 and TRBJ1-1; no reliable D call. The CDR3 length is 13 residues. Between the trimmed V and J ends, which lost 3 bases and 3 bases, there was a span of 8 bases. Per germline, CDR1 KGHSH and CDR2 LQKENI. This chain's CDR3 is CASSPGADTEAFF. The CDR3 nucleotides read TGTGCCAGCTCACCTGGCGCAGACACTGAAGCTTTCTTT. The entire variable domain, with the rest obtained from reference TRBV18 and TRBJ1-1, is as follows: NAGVMQNPRHLVRRRGQEARLRCSPMKGHSHVYWYRQLPEEGLKFMVYLQKENIIDESGMPKERFSAEFPKEGPSILRIQQVVRGDSAAYFCASSPGADTEAFFGQGTRLTVV.

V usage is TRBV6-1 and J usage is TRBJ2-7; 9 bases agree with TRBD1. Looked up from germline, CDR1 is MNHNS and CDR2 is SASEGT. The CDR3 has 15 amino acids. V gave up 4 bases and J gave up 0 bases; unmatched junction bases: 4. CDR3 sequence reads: CASSAGQGISYEQYF. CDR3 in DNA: TGTGCCAGCAGTGCCGGACAGGGGATCTCCTACGAGCAGTACTTC.

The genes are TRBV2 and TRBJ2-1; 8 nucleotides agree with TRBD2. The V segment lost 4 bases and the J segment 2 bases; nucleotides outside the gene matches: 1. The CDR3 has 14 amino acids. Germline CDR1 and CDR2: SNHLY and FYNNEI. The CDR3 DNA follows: TGTGCCAGCAGTGGAGCGGGAGCCTACAATGAGCAGTTCTTC. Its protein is CASSGAGAYNEQFF.

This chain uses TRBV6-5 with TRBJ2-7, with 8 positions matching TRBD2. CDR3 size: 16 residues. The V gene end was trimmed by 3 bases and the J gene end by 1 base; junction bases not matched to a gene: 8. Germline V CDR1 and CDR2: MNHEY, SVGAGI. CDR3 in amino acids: CASSYSAGEYSYEQYF. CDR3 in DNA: TGTGCCAGCAGTTATTCAGCGGGAGAATATTCCTACGAGCAGTACTTC.

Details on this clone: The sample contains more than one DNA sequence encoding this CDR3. The CDR3 DNA is TGTGCCAGTAGTATCCCGGGGTACACTGAAGCTTTCTTT. The encoded protein is CASSIPGYTEAFF. The chain links TRBV19 to TRBJ1-1; D call uncertain. This CDR3 region has 13 residues. Trimming pared 3 bases from V and 3 bases from J, leaving 8 bases between. Germline V lookup: CDR1 LNHDA, CDR2 SQIVND (reference sequence).

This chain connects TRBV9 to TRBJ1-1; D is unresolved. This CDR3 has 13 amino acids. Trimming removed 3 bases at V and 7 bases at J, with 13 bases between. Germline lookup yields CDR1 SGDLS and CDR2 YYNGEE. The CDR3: CASSGGKSYEAFF. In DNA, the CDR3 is TGTGCCAGCAGCGGAGGGAAGTCGTATGAAGCTTTCTTT. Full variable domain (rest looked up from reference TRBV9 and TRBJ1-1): DSGVTQTPKHLITATGQRVTLRCSPRSGDLSVYWYQQSLDQGLQFLIQYYNGEERAKGNILERFSAQQFPDLHSELNLSSLELGDSALYFCASSGGKSYEAFFGQGTRLTVV.

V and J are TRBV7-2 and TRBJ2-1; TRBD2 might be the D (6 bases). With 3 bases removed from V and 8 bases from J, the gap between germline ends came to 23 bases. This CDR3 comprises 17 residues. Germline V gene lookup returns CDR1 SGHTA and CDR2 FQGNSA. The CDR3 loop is CASSFQPSLYSGDEQFF. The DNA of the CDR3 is TGTGCCAGCAGCTTTCAACCGAGCCTTTATAGCGGCGATGAGCAGTTCTTC.

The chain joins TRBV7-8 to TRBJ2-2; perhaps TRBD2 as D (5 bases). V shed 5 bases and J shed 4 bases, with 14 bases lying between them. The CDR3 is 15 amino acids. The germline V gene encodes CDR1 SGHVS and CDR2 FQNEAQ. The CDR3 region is CASSVLDPGTGELFF. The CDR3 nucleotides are TGTGCCAGCAGCGTACTAGACCCGGGCACCGGGGAGCTGTTTTTT.

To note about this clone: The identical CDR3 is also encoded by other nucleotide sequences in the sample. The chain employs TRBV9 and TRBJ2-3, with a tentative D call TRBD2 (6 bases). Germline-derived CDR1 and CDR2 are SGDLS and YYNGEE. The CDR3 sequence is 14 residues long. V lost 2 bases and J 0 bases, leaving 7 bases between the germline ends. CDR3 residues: CASSVSGSTDTQYF. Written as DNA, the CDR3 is TGTGCCAGCAGCGTGAGCGGGAGCACAGATACGCAGTATTTT.

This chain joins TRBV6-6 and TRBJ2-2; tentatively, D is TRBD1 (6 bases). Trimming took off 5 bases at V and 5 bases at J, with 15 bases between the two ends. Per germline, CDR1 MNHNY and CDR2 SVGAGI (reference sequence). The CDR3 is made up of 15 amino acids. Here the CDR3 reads CASSPGHQGTGELFF. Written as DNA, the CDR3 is TGTGCCAGCAGTCCGGGACACCAAGGGACCGGGGAGCTGTTTTTT.

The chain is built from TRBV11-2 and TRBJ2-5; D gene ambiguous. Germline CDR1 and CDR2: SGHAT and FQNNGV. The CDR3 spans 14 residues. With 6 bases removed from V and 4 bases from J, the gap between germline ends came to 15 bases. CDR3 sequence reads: CASRPADAGETQYF. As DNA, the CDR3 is TGTGCCAGCAGGCCTGCGGATGCTGGAGAGACCCAGTACTTC.

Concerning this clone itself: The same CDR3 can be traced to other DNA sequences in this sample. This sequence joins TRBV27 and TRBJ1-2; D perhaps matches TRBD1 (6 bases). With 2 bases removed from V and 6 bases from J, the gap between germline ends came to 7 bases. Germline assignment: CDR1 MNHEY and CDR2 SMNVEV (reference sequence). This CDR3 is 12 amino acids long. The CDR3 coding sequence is TGTGCCAGCAGTTTAGGGGGCGATGGCTACACCTTC. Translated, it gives CASSLGGDGYTF.

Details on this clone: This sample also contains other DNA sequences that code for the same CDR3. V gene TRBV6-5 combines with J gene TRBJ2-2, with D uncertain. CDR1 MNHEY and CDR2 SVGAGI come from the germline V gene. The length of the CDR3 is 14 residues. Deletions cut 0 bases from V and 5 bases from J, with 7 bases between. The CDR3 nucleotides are TGTGCCAGCAGTTACTCGACCGAGACCGGGGAGCTGTTTTTT. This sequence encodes CASSYSTETGELFF.

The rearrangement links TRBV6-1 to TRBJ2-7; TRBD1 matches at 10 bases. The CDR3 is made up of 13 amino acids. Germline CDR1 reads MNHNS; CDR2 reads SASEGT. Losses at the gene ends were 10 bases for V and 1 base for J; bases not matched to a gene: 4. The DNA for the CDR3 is TGTGCCACCCGGGACAGGGGTTCCTACGAGCAGTACTTC. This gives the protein CATRDRGSYEQYF.

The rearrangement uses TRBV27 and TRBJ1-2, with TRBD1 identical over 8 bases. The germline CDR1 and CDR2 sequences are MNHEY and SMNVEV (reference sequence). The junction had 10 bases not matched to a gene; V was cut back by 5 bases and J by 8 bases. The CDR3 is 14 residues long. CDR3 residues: CASSPIQGGMGYTF. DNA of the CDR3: TGTGCCAGCAGTCCGATACAGGGGGGGATGGGCTACACCTTC.

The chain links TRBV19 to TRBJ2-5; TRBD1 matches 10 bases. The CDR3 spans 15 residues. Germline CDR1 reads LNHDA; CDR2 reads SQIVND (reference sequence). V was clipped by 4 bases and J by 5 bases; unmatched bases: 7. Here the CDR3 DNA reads TGTGCCAGTAGTAACCCGACAGGGGGCGTTGAGACCCAGTACTTC. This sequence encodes CASSNPTGGVETQYF.

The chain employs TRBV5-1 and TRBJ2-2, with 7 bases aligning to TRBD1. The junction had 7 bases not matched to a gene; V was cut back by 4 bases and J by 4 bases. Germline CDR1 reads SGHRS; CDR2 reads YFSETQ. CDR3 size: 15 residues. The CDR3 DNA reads TGCGCCAGCAGCACCGCACAGGGGCCCACCGGGGAGCTGTTTTTT. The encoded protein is CASSTAQGPTGELFF.

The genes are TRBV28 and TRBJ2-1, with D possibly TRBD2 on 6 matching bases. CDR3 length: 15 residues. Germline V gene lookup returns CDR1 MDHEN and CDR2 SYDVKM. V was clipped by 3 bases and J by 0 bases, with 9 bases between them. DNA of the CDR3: TGTGCCAGCAGTTTCGGGAGTTCCTCCTACAATGAGCAGTTCTTC. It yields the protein CASSFGSSSYNEQFF.

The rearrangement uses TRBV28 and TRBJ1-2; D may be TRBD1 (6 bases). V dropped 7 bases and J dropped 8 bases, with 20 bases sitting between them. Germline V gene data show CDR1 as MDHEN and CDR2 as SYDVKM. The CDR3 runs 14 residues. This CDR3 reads CASTDTGIVGGYTF. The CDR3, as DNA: TGTGCCAGCACAGATACAGGGATCGTCGGGGGCTACACCTTC.